Each of the 21 T cell receptor beta chains below was sequenced from the same sample in a study of response to subunit inactivated influenza vaccine. TCRdb independently ran MiXCR on the RT-PCR reads; one entry per CDR3 protein. Counted here are some 600,000 distinct CDR3 sequences, 14% occurring once; the ten biggest clones make up less than 9%. Material: PBMCs from blood, obtained roughly 15 days before vaccination. These receptors were taken from a man between 50 and 59 years old who received an inactivated influenza vaccine.

This clonotype occurred a few times. This chain joins TRBV24-1 and TRBJ2-3; the match to TRBD1 covers 10 bases. The germline V gene has CDR1 KGHDR and CDR2 SFDVKD. J gave up 3 bases and V 2 bases, and 7 bases lay outside the gene matches. The CDR3 runs to 17 residues. The CDR3, as DNA: TGTGCCACCAGTGATTGGGGGACAGGGGATTTAACAGATACGCAGTATTTT. Translated: CATSDWGTGDLTDTQYF.

For this clonotype: One end of the junction is discordant with germline, which a read error may explain. The V gene is TRBV20-1, the J gene TRBJ1-5; 8 positions match TRBD1. Germline V lookup: CDR1 DFQATT, CDR2 SNEGSKA (reference sequence). This CDR3 spans 14 amino acids. The CDR3 is CTASLQGGDQPQHF. CDR3 sequence (DNA): TGCACTGCTAGTTTACAGGGGGGAGATCAGCCCCAGCATTTT.

The rearrangement joins TRBV29-1 to TRBJ2-5; TRBD1 agrees at 9 bases. This CDR3 region has 13 residues. The J segment lost 1 base and the V segment lost 8 bases, leaving 5 bases of the junction unmatched. Germline V gene lookup returns CDR1 SQVTM and CDR2 ANQGSEA. CDR3 DNA sequence: TGCAGCTCAGGACAGGGGCTCCAAGAGACCCAGTACTTC. Translated, it gives CSSGQGLQETQYF.

The gene calls are TRBV29-1 and TRBJ2-3; D perhaps matches TRBD1 (5 bases). The length of the CDR3 is 13 residues. Germline CDR1 SQVTM, CDR2 ANQGSEA. V was trimmed by 7 bases and J by 1 base, leaving 12 bases between them. The chain's CDR3 is CSAGSHRTDTQYF. CDR3 sequence (DNA): TGCAGCGCAGGGTCGCACCGCACAGATACGCAGTATTTT.

There are a few counts of this clonotype. V gene TRBV6-2 or TRBV6-3 combines with J gene TRBJ2-4; 10 bases agree with TRBD2. After removal of 3 bases from V and 2 bases from J, the junction contained 7 bases not matched to a gene. This CDR3 spans 17 amino acids. Germline lookup yields CDR1 MNHEY and CDR2 SVGEGT. This CDR3 is CASSYWSSGSSKNIQYF. The CDR3 nucleotides are TGTGCCAGCAGTTATTGGTCTAGCGGGAGTTCCAAAAACATTCAGTACTTC.

V and J are TRBV7-9 and TRBJ2-7; D gene unclear. V was clipped by 1 base and J by 3 bases, with 10 bases between them. CDR1 is SEHNR and CDR2 is FQNEAQ in the germline V gene (reference sequence). CDR3 length equals 14 residues. The CDR3 here is CASSLDRTHYEQYF. CDR3 DNA: TGTGCCAGCAGCTTAGATAGGACCCACTACGAGCAGTACTTC.

The chain's CDR3 is CAISASESSYNEQFF. For the CDR3, the DNA is TGTGCCATCAGTGCGTCAGAAAGCTCCTACAATGAGCAGTTCTTC. The chain links TRBV10-3 to TRBJ2-1, with D uncertain. CDR1 is ENHRY, CDR2 SYGVKD, per germline. The CDR3 is 15 residues long. Trimming removed 4 bases at V and 0 bases at J, with 10 bases between.

This chain connects TRBV24-1 to TRBJ2-5; TRBD1 might be the D (5 bases). The CDR3 loop spans 16 amino acids. Trimming took off 3 bases at V and 2 bases at J, with 15 bases between the two ends. Germline V gives CDR1 KGHDR, CDR2 SFDVKD. This chain's CDR3 is CATSDPQRQGQETQYF. The CDR3 DNA sequence: TGTGCCACCAGTGATCCCCAACGGCAGGGACAAGAGACCCAGTACTTC.

This clonotype was picked up many times. The gene calls are TRBV9 and TRBJ2-2, with a tentative D call TRBD1 (5 bases). This CDR3 contains 13 residues. The germline V gene has CDR1 SGDLS and CDR2 YYNGEE. The V gene lost 2 bases and the J gene lost 5 bases, with 7 bases spanning the gap. CDR3 nucleotide sequence: TGTGCCAGCAGCGTCCGACAGACCGGGGAGCTGTTTTTT. Amino acids: CASSVRQTGELFF.

This sequence joins TRBV5-6 and TRBJ2-3; 10 nucleotides agree with TRBD2. The junction had 8 bases not matched to a gene; V was cut back by 0 bases and J by 7 bases. Germline CDR1 SGHDT, CDR2 YYEEEE. The CDR3 has 16 residues. The CDR3 spells CASSLGGLAGANTQYF. As DNA, the CDR3 is TGTGCCAGCAGCTTGGGTGGGCTAGCGGGGGCCAATACGCAGTATTTT.

This clonotype was picked up many times. This sequence joins TRBV5-6 and TRBJ2-5, with 8 bases matching TRBD2. V lost 4 bases, J lost 4 bases, and 6 bases stayed unmatched. CDR1 is SGHDT and CDR2 is YYEEEE in the germline V gene. The CDR3 loop spans 14 amino acids. CDR3 sequence: CASSTGTRGETQYF. The DNA of the CDR3 is TGTGCCAGCAGCACCGGGACTAGAGGAGAGACCCAGTACTTC.

The chain has TRBV4-2 and TRBJ2-3; 8 positions match TRBD1. Looked up from germline, CDR1 is LGHNA and CDR2 is YNFKEQ. CDR3 length: 15 amino acids. The V and J ends lost 2 bases and 3 bases, in that order; junction bases with no gene match: 4. CDR3 coding DNA: TGTGCCAGCAGCCAAATCGGACAGGGTACAGATACGCAGTATTTT. Its protein is CASSQIGQGTDTQYF.

This clonotype has just a few counts. The V and J genes are TRBV29-1 and TRBJ2-1; D is unresolved. CDR1 and CDR2 (germline): SQVTM, ANQGSEA. The V and J ends lost 3 bases and 0 bases respectively, with 9 bases between them. The CDR3 is 14 residues long. CDR3 sequence: CSVESRSSYNEQFF. CDR3 DNA: TGCAGCGTTGAGTCCCGATCCTCCTACAATGAGCAGTTCTTC.

In this sample, this clonotype turned up a few times. This sequence joins TRBV28 and TRBJ2-2; the D is unclear. The germline V gene encodes CDR1 MDHEN and CDR2 SYDVKM. The V end lost 2 bases, the J end lost 3 bases, and 4 bases lay between the germline ends. The CDR3 is 13 amino acids. The CDR3 here is CASSLMYTGELFF. The CDR3 DNA reads as TGTGCCAGCAGTTTAATGTACACCGGGGAGCTGTTTTTT.

The table lists this clonotype with a few counts. The chain is built from TRBV12-3 or TRBV12-4 and TRBJ2-1; 10 positions agree with TRBD2. After removal of 4 bases from V and 0 bases from J, the junction contained 15 bases not matched to a gene. The CDR3 covers 20 residues. The CDR3 bases are TGTGCCAGCAGTTCCGCGGGCGGGTGGCTAGCGGGGGTCTCCTACAATGAGCAGTTCTTC. This codes for CASSSAGGWLAGVSYNEQFF.

A note on this clonotype: This clone may be a read error of a much larger clone one base away. Without the conserved terminal phenylalanine or tryptophan, this CDR3 likely stems from a read error. The CDR3 loop is CSARDRDKAYEQYS. The CDR3 nucleotides read TGCAGTGCTAGAGATCGAGACAAAGCCTACGAGCAGTACTCC. The chain has TRBV20-1 and TRBJ2-7; no definite D call. The CDR3 runs to 14 residues. Trimming shortened V by 0 bases and J by 2 bases, and 11 bases separated the two germline ends. CDR1 is DFQATT, CDR2 SNEGSKA, per germline (reference sequence).

This clonotype was seen many times. The genes are TRBV6-2 or TRBV6-3 and TRBJ2-1, with unresolved D. The V end was cut by 0 bases, the J end by 10 bases, with 7 bases between. Germline loops: CDR1 MNHEY, CDR2 SVGEGT. The CDR3 has 12 amino acids. The CDR3 sequence: CASSYSGREQFF. CDR3 DNA sequence: TGTGCCAGCAGTTACTCGGGCAGGGAGCAGTTCTTC.

The table lists this clonotype with a few counts. The V gene is TRBV11-2, the J gene TRBJ2-1; 12 bases agree with TRBD2. There are 15 residues in the CDR3. V gave up 6 bases and J gave up 12 bases; unmatched junction bases: 12. CDR1 and CDR2 from the germline V gene are SGHAT and FQNNGV. CDR3 nucleotide sequence: TGTGCCAGCAGGCCCCTAGCGGGGGGGTACGGGTTGCAGTTCTTC. Translating it yields CASRPLAGGYGLQFF.

This clonotype was counted only a few times. V gene TRBV13 combines with J gene TRBJ2-1; TRBD2 matches at 9 bases. Germline loops: CDR1 PRHDT, CDR2 FYEKMQ (reference sequence). V lost 5 bases and J lost 5; bases outside the gene matches: 7. The CDR3 has 15 amino acids. This CDR3 is CASSPGLAHDNEQFF. CDR3 DNA sequence: TGTGCCAGCAGCCCGGGACTAGCCCACGACAATGAGCAGTTCTTC.

This clonotype was detected a few times. V usage is TRBV9 and J usage is TRBJ2-1; 7 bases align to TRBD2. Trimming at V came to 3 bases and at J to 6 bases, leaving 9 bases not matched to a gene. The CDR3 length is 15 residues. CDR1 is SGDLS and CDR2 is YYNGEE in the germline V gene. This CDR3 is CASSGLSGPSNEQFF. The CDR3 region has the DNA TGTGCCAGCAGCGGTCTTAGCGGGCCCTCCAATGAGCAGTTCTTC.

This clonotype was seen a handful of times. The chain carries TRBV6-1 and TRBJ2-1; TRBD2 might be the D (6 bases). Trimming pared 6 bases from V and 3 bases from J, leaving 12 bases between. This CDR3 is built from 14 residues. CDR1 MNHNS and CDR2 SASEGT come from the germline V gene. The CDR3 sequence is CASRARGVYNEQFF. In nucleotides, the CDR3 is TGTGCCAGCAGGGCCCGCGGGGTCTACAATGAGCAGTTCTTC.